This T cell receptor (beta chain) was observed in a study of control samples from healthy donors and cancer patients. The data were produced by immunoSEQ multiplex PCR, yet TCRdb's version contains in-frame clones alone and is incomplete. The sample lists 40,000 to 55,000 clones, around 87% seen once, with roughly 10% in the top ten. V lost 6 bases, J lost 3 bases, and 15 bases lay in between. Germline V lookup: CDR1 SGHDT, CDR2 YYEEEE. The CDR3 extends over 14 amino acids. The receptor's source is a woman aged 60 to 75 with lung cancer. The sequencing sample was made of PBMCs. The chain has TRBV5-6 and TRBJ1-1; the D is unclear. CDR3 sequence: CASTLGRYDTEAFF. In DNA form, the CDR3 reads TGTGCCAGCACCCTAGGGAGGTATGACACTGAAGCTTTCTTT.